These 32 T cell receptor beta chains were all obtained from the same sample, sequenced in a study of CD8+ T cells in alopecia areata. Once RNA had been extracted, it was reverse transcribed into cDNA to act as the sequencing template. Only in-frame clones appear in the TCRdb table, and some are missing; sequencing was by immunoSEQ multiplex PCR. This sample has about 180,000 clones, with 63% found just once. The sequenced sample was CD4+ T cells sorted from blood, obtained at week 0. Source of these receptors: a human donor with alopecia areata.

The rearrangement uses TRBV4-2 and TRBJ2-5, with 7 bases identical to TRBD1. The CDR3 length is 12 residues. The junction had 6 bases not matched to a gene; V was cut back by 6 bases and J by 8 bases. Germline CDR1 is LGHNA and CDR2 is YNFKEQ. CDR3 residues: CASRGGLGTQYF. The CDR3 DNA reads TGTGCCAGCAGAGGGGGCTTAGGTACCCAGTACTTC.

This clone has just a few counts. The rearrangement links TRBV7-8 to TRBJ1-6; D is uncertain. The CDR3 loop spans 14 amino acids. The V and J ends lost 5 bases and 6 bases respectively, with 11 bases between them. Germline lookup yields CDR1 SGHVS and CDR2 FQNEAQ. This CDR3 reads CASSHGGANSPLHF. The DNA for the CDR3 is TGTGCCAGCAGCCACGGCGGAGCTAATTCACCCCTCCACTTT.

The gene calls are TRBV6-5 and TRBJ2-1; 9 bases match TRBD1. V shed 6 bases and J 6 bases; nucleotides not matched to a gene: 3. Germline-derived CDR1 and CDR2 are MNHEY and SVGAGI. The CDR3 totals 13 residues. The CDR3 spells CASSLTGGNEQFF. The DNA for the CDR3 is TGTGCCAGCAGCCTGACAGGGGGCAATGAGCAGTTCTTC.

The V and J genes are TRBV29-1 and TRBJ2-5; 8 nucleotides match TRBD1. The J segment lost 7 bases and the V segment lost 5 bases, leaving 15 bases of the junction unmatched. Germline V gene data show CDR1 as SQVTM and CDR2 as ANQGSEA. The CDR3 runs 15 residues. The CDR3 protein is CSVRSGTGGIGTQYF. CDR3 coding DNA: TGCAGCGTTCGATCCGGGACAGGAGGAATCGGGACCCAGTACTTC.

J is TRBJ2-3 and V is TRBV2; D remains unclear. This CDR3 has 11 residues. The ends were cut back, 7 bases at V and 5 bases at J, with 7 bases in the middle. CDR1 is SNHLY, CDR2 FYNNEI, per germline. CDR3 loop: CASTTRDTQYF. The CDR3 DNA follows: TGTGCCAGCACGACCAGAGATACGCAGTATTTT. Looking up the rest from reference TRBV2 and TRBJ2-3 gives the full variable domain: EPEVTQTPSHQVTQMGQEVILRCVPISNHLYFYWYRQILGQKVEFLVSFYNNEISEKSEIFDDQFSVERPDGSNFTLKIRSTKLEDSAMYFCASTTRDTQYFGPGTRLTVL.

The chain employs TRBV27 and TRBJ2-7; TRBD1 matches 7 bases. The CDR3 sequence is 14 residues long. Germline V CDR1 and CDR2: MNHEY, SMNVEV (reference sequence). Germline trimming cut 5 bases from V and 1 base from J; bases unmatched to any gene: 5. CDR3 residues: CASSGGQSSYEQYF. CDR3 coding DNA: TGTGCCAGCAGTGGGGGACAGTCATCCTACGAGCAGTACTTC.

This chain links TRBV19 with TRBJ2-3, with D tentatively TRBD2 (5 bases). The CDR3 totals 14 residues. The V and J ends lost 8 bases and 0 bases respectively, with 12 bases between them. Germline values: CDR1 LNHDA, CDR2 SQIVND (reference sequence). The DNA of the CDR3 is TGTGCCAGTCGGACTGGCCCTAGCACAGATACGCAGTATTTT. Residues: CASRTGPSTDTQYF. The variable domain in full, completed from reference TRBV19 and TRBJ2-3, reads DGGITQSPKYLFRKEGQNVTLSCEQNLNHDAMYWYRQDPGQGLRLIYYSQIVNDFQKGDIAEGYSVSREKKESFPLTVTSAQKNPTAFYLCASRTGPSTDTQYFGPGTRLTVL.

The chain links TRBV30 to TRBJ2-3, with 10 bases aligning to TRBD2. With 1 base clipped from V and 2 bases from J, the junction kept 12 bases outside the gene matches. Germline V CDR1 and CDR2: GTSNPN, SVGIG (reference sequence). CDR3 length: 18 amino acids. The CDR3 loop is CAWSGSRVLAGITDTQYF. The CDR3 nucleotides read TGTGCCTGGAGTGGGTCTCGCGTACTAGCGGGAATCACAGATACGCAGTATTTT. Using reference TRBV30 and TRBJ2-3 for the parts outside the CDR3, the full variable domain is SQTIHQWPATLVQPVGSPLSLECTVEGTSNPNLYWYRQAAGRGLQLLFYSVGIGQISSEVPQNLSASRPQDRQFILSSKKLLLSDSGFYLCAWSGSRVLAGITDTQYFGPGTRLTVL.

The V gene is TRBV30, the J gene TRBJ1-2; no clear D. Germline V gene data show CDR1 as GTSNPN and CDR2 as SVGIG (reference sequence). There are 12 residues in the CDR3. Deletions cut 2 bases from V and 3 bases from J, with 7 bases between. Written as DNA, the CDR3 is TGTGCCTGGAGTATACACCACTATGGCTACACCTTC. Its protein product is CAWSIHHYGYTF.

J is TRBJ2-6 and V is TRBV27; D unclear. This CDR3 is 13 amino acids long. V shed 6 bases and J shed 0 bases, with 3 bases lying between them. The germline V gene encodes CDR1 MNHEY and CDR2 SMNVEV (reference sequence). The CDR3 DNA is TGTGCCAGCAGCAACTCTGGGGCCAACGTCCTGACTTTC. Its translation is CASSNSGANVLTF.

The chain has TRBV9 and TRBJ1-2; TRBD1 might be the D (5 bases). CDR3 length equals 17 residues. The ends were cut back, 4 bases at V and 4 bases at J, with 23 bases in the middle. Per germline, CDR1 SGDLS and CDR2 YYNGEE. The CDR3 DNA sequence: TGTGCCAGCAGCACGAGTCCAGGGAGGAGACAGAGCTATGGCTACACCTTC. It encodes CASSTSPGRRQSYGYTF.

The CDR3 spells CASSSPPGQGRNSPLHF. Written as DNA, the CDR3 is TGTGCCAGCAGTTCCCCCCCCGGACAGGGAAGAAATTCACCCCTCCACTTT. The rearrangement links TRBV27 to TRBJ1-6; TRBD1 aligns across 8 bases. Germline CDR1 is MNHEY and CDR2 is SMNVEV (reference sequence). CDR3 length: 17 residues. V lost 4 bases to trimming and J lost 7 bases; unmatched junction nucleotides: 12.

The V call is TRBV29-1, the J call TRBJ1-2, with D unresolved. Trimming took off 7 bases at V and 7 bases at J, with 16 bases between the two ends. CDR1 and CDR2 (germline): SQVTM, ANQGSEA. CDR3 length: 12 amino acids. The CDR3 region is CSASARGSGYTF. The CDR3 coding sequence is TGCAGCGCGTCAGCACGTGGGTCTGGCTACACCTTC.

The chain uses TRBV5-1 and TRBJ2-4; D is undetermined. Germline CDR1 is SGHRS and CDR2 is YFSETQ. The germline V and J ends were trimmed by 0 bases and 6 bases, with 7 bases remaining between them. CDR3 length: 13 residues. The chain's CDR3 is CASSLDGVNIQYF. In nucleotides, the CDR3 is TGCGCCAGCAGCTTGGATGGAGTAAACATTCAGTACTTC. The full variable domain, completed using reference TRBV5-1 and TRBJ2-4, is KAGVTQTPRYLIKTRGQQVTLSCSPISGHRSVSWYQQTPGQGLQFLFEYFSETQRNKGNFPGRFSGRQFSNSRSEMNVSTLELGDSALYLCASSLDGVNIQYFGAGTRLSVL.

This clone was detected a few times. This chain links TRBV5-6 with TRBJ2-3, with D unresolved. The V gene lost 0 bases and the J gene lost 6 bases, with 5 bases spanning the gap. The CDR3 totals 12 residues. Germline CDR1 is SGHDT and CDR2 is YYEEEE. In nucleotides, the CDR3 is TGTGCCAGCAGCTTGGGGAAGGATACGCAGTATTTT. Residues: CASSLGKDTQYF.

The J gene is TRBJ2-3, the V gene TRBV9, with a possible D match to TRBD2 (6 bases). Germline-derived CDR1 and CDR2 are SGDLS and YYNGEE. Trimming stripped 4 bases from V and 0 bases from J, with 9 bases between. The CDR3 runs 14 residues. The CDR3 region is CASSMGGSTDTQYF. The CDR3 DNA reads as TGTGCCAGCAGCATGGGGGGAAGCACAGATACGCAGTATTTT.

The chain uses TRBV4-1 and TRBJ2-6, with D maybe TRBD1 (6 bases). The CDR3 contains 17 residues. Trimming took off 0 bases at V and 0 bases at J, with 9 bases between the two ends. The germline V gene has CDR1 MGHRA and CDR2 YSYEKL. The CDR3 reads CASSQETGISGANVLTF. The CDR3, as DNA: TGCGCCAGCAGCCAAGAGACAGGCATCTCTGGGGCCAACGTCCTGACTTTC.

CDR3 loop: CASSLDPASNYGYTF. The DNA for the CDR3 is TGTGCCAGCAGCTTGGATCCAGCCTCCAACTATGGCTACACCTTC. The J gene is TRBJ1-2, the V gene TRBV5-6; D unresolved. V lost 0 bases and J 2 bases, leaving 11 bases between the germline ends. The CDR3 sequence is 15 residues long. Per germline, CDR1 SGHDT and CDR2 YYEEEE.

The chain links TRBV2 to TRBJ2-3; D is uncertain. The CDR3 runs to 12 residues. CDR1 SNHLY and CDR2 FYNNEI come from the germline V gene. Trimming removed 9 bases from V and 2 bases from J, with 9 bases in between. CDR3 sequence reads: CARTLNTDTQYF. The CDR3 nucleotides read TGTGCCAGGACCCTGAACACAGATACGCAGTATTTT.

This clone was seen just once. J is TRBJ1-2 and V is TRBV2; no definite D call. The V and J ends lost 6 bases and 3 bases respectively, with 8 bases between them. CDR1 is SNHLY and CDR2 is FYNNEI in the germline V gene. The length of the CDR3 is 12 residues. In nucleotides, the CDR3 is TGTGCCAGCAGAGACGGAGACTATGGCTACACCTTC. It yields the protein CASRDGDYGYTF.

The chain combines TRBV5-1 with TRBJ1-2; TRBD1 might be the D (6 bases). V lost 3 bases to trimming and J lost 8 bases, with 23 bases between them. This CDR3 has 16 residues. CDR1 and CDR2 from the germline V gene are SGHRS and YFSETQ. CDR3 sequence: CASSYKAGQTFGGYTF. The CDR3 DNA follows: TGCGCCAGCAGCTACAAAGCCGGACAGACCTTTGGGGGCTACACCTTC.

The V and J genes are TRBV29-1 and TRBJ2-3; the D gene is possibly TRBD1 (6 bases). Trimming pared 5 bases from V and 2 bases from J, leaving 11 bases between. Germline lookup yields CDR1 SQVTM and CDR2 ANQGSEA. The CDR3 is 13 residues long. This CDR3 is CSVSRTATDTQYF. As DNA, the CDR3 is TGCAGCGTTTCCCGGACAGCCACAGATACGCAGTATTTT.

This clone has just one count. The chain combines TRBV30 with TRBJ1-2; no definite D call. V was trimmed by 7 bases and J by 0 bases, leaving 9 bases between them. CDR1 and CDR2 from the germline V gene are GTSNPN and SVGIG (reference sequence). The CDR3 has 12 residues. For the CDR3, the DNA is TGTGCCTCCACGACATCTAACTATGGCTACACCTTC. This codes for CASTTSNYGYTF.

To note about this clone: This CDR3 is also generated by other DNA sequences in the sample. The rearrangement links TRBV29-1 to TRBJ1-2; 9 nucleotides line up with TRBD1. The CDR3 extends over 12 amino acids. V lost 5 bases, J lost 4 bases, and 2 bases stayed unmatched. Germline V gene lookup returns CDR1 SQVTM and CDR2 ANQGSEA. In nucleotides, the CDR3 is TGCAGCGTTCTGACAGGGGGCTATGGCTACACCTTC. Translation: CSVLTGGYGYTF.

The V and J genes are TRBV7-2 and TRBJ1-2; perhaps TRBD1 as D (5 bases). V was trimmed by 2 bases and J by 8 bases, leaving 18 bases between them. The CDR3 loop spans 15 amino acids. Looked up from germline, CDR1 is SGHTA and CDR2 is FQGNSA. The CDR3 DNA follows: TGTGCCAGCAGCTTACGGTACCAGGGATCCGACGGCTACACCTTC. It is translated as CASSLRYQGSDGYTF.

As DNA, the CDR3 is TGCAGCGTTGCAGGGGGCGTGAGCGGGGAGCTGTTTTTT. This gives the protein CSVAGGVSGELFF. The chain employs TRBV29-1 and TRBJ2-2, with 8 positions matching TRBD1. The V gene's germline CDR1 is SQVTM and CDR2 ANQGSEA. J lost 7 bases, V lost 4 bases, and 5 bases had no gene match. The CDR3 runs to 13 residues.

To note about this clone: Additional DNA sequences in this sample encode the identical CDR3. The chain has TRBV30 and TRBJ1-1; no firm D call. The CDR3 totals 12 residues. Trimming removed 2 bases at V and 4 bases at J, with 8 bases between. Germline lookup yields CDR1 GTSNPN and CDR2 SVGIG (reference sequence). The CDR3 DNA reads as TGTGCCTGGAGTCGTGGCAGCACTGAAGCTTTCTTT. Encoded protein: CAWSRGSTEAFF. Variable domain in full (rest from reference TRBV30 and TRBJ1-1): SQTIHQWPATLVQPVGSPLSLECTVEGTSNPNLYWYRQAAGRGLQLLFYSVGIGQISSEVPQNLSASRPQDRQFILSSKKLLLSDSGFYLCAWSRGSTEAFFGQGTRLTVV.

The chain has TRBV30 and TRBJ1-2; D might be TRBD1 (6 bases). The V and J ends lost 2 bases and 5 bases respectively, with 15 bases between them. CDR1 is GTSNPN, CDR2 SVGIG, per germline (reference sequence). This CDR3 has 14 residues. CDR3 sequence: CAWSPPGGAYGYTF. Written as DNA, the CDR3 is TGTGCCTGGAGTCCCCCCGGGGGCGCATATGGCTACACCTTC.

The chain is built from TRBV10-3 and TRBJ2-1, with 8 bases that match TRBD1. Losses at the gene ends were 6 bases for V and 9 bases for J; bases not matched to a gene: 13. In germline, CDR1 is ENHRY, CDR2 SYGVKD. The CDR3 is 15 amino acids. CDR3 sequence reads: CAISGMSGGSGEQFF. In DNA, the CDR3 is TGTGCCATCAGCGGGATGTCAGGGGGCTCGGGTGAGCAGTTCTTC.

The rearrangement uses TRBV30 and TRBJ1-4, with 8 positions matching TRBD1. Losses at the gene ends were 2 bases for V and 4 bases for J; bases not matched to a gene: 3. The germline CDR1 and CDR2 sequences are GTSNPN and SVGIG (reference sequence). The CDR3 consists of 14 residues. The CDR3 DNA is TGTGCCTGGAGTCAGGGGGCGGGTAATGAAAAACTGTTTTTT. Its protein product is CAWSQGAGNEKLFF. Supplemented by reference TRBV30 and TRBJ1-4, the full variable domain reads SQTIHQWPATLVQPVGSPLSLECTVEGTSNPNLYWYRQAAGRGLQLLFYSVGIGQISSEVPQNLSASRPQDRQFILSSKKLLLSDSGFYLCAWSQGAGNEKLFFGSGTQLSVL.

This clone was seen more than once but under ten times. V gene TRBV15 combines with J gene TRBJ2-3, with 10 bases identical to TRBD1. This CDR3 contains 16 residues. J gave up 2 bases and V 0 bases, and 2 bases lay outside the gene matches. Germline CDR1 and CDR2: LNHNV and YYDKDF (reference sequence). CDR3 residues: CATSREGQGPTDTQYF. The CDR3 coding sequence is TGTGCCACCAGCAGAGAGGGACAGGGGCCCACAGATACGCAGTATTTT.

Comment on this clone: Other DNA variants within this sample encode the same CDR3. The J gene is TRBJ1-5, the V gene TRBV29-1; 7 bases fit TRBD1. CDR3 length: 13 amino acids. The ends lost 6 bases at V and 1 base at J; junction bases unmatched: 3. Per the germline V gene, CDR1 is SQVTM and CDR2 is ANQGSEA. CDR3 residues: CSVGQTSNQPQHF. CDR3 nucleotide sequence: TGCAGCGTGGGACAGACGAGCAATCAGCCCCAGCATTTT.